This T cell receptor (beta chain) stems from a study of T cell responses to AZD1222 COVID-19 vaccine. Study-wide background: Second doses were pooled across both intervals (about 4 or about 12 weeks).

Unmatched junction bases numbered 4, after V lost 8 bases and J lost 8 bases. The germline V gene encodes CDR1 SNHLY and CDR2 FYNNEI. The CDR3 totals 12 residues. Findings and caveats of the study: It was only after the peak T cell response that any repertoires were sampled. Epitopes outside B.1.351 and B.1.1.7 mutated regions reportedly drew nearly half of spike TCRs. In a largely white British group with more females than males, clonal diversity was possibly underestimated.

Details on this clone: Its antigen remains unidentified.

This table comes from immunoSEQ multiplex PCR, and its TCRdb copy is limited to in-frame clones, with some not included. The data show 130,000 or so clones, 92% seen once. This clonotype was obtained from an adult in good health. The sample in question was peripheral blood, obtained on day 0 of AZD1222 vaccination. The rearrangement joins TRBV2 to TRBJ2-4; 9 bases are a match to TRBD1. The DNA for the CDR3 is TGTGCCAGCCGGGACAGGGCGGACATTCAGTACTTC. The encoded protein is CASRDRADIQYF. The whole variable domain, filled in from reference TRBV2 and TRBJ2-4, reads EPEVTQTPSHQVTQMGQEVILRCVPISNHLYFYWYRQILGQKVEFLVSFYNNEISEKSEIFDDQFSVERPDGSNFTLKIRSTKLEDSAMYFCASRDRADIQYFGAGTRLSVL.